This record covers a single T cell receptor (beta chain). The record originates from a study of blood T cell repertoires in COVID-19. Overall study: Sites across the United States, Italy and Spain contributed samples from acute and convalescent COVID-19. PBMCs, B-cell-depleted T cells, or T cells provided the cDNA or gDNA that made up the material.

The CDR3 consists of 15 residues. Germline V gene lookup returns CDR1 SGHTA and CDR2 FQGNSA. V was pared by 2 bases and J by 3 bases, with 11 bases between. As originally analysed: From reference gene primer amplification, estimates of nucleated cell counts were derived. Method: immunoSEQ multiplex PCR; TCRdb's copy keeps in-frame clones and lacks some. The DNA gave D and trimming, while V, J and clone size come from that table. The sample holds about 400,000 clones; about 87% are singletons and the top ten take 3%. J is TRBJ2-4 and V is TRBV7-2; possible D gene TRBD1, 5 bases. The source material was peripheral blood. This clonotype originated in a human donor in a cohort sampled during active COVID-19. The CDR3 DNA sequence: TGTGCCAGCAGCTTAAGGAATCAGGGCAAAAACATTCAGTACTTC. This translates into CASSLRNQGKNIQYF.